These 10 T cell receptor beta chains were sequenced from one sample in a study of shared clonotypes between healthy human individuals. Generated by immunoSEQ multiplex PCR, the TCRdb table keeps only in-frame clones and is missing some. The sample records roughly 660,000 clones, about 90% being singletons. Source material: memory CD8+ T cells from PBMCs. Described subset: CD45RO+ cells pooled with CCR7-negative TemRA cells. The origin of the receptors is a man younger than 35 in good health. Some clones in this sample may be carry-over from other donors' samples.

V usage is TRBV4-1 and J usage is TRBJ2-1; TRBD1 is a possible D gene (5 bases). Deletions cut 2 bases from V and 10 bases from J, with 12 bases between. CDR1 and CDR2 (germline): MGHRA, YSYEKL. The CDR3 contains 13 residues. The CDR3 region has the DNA TGCGCCAGCAGCCAAACTCAGGGCCTCGAGCAGTTCTTC. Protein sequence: CASSQTQGLEQFF.

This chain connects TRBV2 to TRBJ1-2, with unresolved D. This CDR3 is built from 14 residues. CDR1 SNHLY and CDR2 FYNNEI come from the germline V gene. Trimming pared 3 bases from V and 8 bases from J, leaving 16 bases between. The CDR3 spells CASSDAGHGRGYTF. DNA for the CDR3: TGTGCCAGCAGTGACGCGGGTCATGGACGCGGCTACACCTTC. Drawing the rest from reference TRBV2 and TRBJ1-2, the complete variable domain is EPEVTQTPSHQVTQMGQEVILRCVPISNHLYFYWYRQILGQKVEFLVSFYNNEISEKSEIFDDQFSVERPDGSNFTLKIRSTKLEDSAMYFCASSDAGHGRGYTFGSGTRLTVV.

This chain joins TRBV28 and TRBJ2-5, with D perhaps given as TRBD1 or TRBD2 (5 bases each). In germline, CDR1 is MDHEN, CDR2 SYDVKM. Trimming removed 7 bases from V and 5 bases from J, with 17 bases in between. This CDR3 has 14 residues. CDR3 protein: CASTSPEGRETQYF. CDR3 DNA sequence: TGTGCCAGCACCTCCCCCGAGGGGCGGGAGACCCAGTACTTC.

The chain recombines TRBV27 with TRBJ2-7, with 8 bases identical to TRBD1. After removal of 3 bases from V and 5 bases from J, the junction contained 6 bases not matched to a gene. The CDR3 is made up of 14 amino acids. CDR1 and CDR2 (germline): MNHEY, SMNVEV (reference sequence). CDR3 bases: TGTGCCAGCAGTTTCGACAGGGGTTTCAACGAGCAGTACTTC. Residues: CASSFDRGFNEQYF.

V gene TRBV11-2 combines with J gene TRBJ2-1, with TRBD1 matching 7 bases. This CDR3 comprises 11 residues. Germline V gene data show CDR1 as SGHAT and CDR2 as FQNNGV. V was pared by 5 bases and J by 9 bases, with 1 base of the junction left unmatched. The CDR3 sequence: CASSPGGEQFF. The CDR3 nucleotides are TGTGCCAGCAGCCCAGGGGGTGAGCAGTTCTTC.

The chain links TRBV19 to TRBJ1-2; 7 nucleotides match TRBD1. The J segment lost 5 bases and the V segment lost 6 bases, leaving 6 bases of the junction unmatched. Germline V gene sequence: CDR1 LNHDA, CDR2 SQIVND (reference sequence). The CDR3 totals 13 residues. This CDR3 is CASSGTEGYGYTF. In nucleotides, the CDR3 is TGTGCCAGTAGCGGGACAGAGGGTTATGGCTACACCTTC.

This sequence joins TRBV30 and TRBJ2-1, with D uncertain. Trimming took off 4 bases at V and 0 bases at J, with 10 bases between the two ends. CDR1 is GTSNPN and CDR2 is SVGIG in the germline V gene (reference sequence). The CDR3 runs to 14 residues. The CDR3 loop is CAWTPESSYNEQFF. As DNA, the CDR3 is TGTGCCTGGACCCCAGAGAGCTCCTACAATGAGCAGTTCTTC.

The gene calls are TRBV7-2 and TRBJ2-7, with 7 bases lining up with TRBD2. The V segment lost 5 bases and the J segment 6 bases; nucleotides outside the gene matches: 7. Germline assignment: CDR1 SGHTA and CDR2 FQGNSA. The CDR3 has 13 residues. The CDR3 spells CASSLLGGSEQYF. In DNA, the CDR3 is TGTGCCAGCAGCCTACTAGGCGGGAGCGAGCAGTACTTC.

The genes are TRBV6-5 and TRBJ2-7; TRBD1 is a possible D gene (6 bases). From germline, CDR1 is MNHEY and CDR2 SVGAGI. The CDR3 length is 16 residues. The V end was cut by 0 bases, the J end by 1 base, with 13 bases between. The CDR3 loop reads CASSYSTGMRSYEQYF. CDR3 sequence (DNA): TGTGCCAGCAGTTACTCAACAGGGATGAGGTCCTACGAGCAGTACTTC.

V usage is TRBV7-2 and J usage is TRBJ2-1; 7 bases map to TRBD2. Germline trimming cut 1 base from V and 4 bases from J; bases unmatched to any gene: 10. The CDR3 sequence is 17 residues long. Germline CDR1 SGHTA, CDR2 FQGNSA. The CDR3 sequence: CASSLVQRLAAYNEQFF. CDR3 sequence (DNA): TGTGCCAGCAGCTTAGTGCAGAGGCTAGCGGCGTACAATGAGCAGTTCTTC.